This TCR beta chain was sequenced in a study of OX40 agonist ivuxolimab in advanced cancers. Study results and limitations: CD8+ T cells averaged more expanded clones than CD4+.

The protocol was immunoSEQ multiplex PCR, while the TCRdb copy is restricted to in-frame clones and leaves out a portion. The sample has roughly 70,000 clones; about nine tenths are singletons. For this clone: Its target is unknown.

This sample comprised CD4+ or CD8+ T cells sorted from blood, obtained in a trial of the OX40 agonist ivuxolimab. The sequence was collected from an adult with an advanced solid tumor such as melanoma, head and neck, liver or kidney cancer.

The CDR3 DNA is TGTGCCAGCAGCATACGGGACAGGGCCTACGGGGAGCTGTTTTTT. Its protein is CASSIRDRAYGELFF. The chain joins TRBV11-1 to TRBJ2-2; 9 bases match TRBD1. There are 15 residues in the CDR3. V was clipped by 5 bases and J by 7 bases; unmatched bases: 8. Germline CDR1 is SGHAT and CDR2 is FQDESV (reference sequence). The full variable domain, its missing parts supplied by reference TRBV11-1 and TRBJ2-2, is EAEVAQSPRYKITEKSQAVAFWCDPISGHATLYWYRQILGQGPELLVQFQDESVVDDSQLPKDRFSAERLKGVDSTLKIQPAELGDSAMYLCASSIRDRAYGELFFGEGSRLTVL.